This entry lists 3 T cell receptor beta chains sequenced from one sample in a study of cytomegalovirus exposure and HLA in healthy donors. The PCR was carried out with 60 Vbeta primers and 13 Jbeta primers. Clones were read by immunoSEQ multiplex PCR, and TCRdb kept only the in-frame ones, dropping some. This sample contains around 150,000 clones. Sequencing input: PBMCs. These receptors all come from a woman in her fifties or sixties in good health and CMV-seronegative.

As to this clone: Other DNA sequences of this sample code for an identical CDR3. The chain recombines TRBV9 with TRBJ2-5; possibly TRBD1 for D (6 bases). CDR3 length equals 13 residues. V lost 2 bases and J 2 bases, leaving 7 bases between the germline ends. Germline V gives CDR1 SGDLS, CDR2 YYNGEE. Here the CDR3 DNA reads TGTGCCAGCAGCGTCGGACAGCAAGAGACCCAGTACTTC. Translated, it gives CASSVGQQETQYF.

The V gene is TRBV6-6, the J gene TRBJ1-2, with D perhaps TRBD1 (5 bases). Germline CDR1 MNHNY, CDR2 SVGAGI (reference sequence). V lost 4 bases to trimming and J lost 7 bases, with 13 bases between them. This CDR3 contains 13 residues. CDR3 region: CASSFPGQGGYTF. Here the CDR3 DNA reads TGTGCCAGCAGTTTTCCGGGCCAGGGTGGCTACACCTTC.

The CDR3 loop reads CASSRGYDVYEQYF. The CDR3 nucleotides are TGCGCCAGCAGCCGGGGATATGACGTGTACGAGCAGTACTTC. The chain has TRBV5-1 and TRBJ2-7; D possibly corresponds to TRBD2 (5 bases). The V gene's germline CDR1 is SGHRS and CDR2 YFSETQ. The CDR3 is made up of 14 amino acids. Trimming removed 4 bases from V and 4 bases from J, with 15 bases in between.